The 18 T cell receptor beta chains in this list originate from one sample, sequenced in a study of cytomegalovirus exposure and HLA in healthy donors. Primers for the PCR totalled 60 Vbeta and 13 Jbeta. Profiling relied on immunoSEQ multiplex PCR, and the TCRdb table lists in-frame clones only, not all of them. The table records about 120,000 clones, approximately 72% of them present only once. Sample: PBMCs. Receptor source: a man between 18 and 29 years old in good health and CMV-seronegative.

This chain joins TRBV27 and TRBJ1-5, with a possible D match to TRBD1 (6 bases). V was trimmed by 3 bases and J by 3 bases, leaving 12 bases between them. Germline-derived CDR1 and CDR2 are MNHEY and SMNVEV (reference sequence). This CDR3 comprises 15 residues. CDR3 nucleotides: TGTGCCAGCAGTTTTTCGGGGGGGGCCAATCAGCCCCAGCATTTT. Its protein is CASSFSGGANQPQHF.

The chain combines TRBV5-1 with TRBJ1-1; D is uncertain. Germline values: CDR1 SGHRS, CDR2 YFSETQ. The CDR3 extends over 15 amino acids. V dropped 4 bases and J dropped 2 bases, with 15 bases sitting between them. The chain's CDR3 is CASSEQRLLNTEAFF. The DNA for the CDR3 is TGCGCCAGCAGCGAACAGAGATTACTTAACACTGAAGCTTTCTTT.

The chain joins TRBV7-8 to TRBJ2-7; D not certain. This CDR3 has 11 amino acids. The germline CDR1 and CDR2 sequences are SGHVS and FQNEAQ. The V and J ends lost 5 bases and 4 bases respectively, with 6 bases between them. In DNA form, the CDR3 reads TGTGCCAGCAGCCTCAGTTACGAGCAGTACTTC. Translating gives CASSLSYEQYF.

The CDR3 bases are TGTGCCAGCTCACCACGTAGGACAGGGGTCGATCAGCCCCAGCATTTT. It yields the protein CASSPRRTGVDQPQHF. The chain carries TRBV18 and TRBJ1-5, with 9 bases matching TRBD1. Germline V gene sequence: CDR1 KGHSH, CDR2 LQKENI. The ends lost 1 base at V and 5 bases at J; junction bases unmatched: 6. The CDR3 covers 16 residues.

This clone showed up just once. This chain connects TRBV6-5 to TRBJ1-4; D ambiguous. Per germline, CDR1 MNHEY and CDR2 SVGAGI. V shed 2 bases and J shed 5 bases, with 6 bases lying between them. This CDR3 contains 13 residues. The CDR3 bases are TGTGCCAGCAGTTACGCCAGAAATGAAAAACTGTTTTTT. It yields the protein CASSYARNEKLFF.

CDR3: CASSFSALAHEQYF. CDR3 DNA sequence: TGTGCCAGCAGCTTCAGCGCCTTAGCCCACGAGCAGTACTTC. V usage is TRBV11-2 and J usage is TRBJ2-7; D unclear. The CDR3 has 14 amino acids. Germline CDR1 reads SGHAT; CDR2 reads FQNNGV. Trimming shortened V by 3 bases and J by 5 bases, and 14 bases separated the two germline ends.

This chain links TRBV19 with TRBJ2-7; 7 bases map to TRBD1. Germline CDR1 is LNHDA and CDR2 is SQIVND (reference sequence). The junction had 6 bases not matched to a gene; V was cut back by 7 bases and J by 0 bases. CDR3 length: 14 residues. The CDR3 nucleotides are TGTGCCAGTAACAGAGGGGGCTTCTCCTACGAGCAGTACTTC. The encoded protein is CASNRGGFSYEQYF.

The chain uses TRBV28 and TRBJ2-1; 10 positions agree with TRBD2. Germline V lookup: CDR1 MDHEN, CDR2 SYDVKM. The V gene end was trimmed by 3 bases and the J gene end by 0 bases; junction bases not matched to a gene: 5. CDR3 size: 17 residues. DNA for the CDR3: TGTGCCAGCAGTTTTAGCGGGGGGCGGCCCTCCTACAATGAGCAGTTCTTC. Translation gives CASSFSGGRPSYNEQFF.

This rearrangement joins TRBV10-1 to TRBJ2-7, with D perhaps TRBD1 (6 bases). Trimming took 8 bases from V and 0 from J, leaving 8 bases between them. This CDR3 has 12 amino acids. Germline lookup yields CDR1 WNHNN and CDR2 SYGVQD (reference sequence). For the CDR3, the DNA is TGCGCCAGCGGACAGTCCTCCTACGAGCAGTACTTC. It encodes CASGQSSYEQYF.

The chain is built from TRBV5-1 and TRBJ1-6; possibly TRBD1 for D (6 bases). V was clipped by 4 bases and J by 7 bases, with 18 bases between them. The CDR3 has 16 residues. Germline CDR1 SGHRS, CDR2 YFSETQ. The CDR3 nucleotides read TGCGCCAGCAGCAGCTTGCCAGGACAGCAAAATTCACCCCTCCACTTT. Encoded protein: CASSSLPGQQNSPLHF.

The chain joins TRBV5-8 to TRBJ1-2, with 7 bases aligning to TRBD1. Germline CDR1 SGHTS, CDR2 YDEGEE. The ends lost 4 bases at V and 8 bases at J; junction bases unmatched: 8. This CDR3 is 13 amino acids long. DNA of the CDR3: TGTGCCAGCAGCACGACAGGGTGGACGGGCTACACCTTC. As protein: CASSTTGWTGYTF. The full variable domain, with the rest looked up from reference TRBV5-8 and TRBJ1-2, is EAGVTQSPTHLIKTRGQQATLRCSPISGHTSVYWYQQALGLGLQFLLWYDEGEERNRGNFPPRFSGRQFPNYSSELNVNALELEDSALYLCASSTTGWTGYTFGSGTRLTVV.

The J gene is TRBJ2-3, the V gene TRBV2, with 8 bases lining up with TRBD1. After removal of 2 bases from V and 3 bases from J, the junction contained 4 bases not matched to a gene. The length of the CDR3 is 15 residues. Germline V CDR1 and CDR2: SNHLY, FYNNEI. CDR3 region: CASSEIQGATDTQYF. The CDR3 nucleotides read TGTGCCAGCAGTGAAATCCAGGGGGCAACAGATACGCAGTATTTT.

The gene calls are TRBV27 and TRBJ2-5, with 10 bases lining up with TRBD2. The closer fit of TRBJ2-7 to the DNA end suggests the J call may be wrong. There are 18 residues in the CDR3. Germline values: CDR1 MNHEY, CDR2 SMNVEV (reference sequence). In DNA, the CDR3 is TGTGCCAGCAAGCGCGCCGTCCCTAGCGGGAGTTTCTCCTACGAGCAGTACTTC. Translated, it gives CASKRAVPSGSFSYEQYF.

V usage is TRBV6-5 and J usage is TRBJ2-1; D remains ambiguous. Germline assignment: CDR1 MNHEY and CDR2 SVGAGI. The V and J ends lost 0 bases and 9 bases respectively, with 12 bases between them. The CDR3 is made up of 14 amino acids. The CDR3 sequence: CASSYSWYGGEQFF. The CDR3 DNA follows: TGTGCCAGCAGTTACTCGTGGTACGGTGGTGAGCAGTTCTTC.

The CDR3 region is CSVVEQPNYGYTF. The CDR3 nucleotides read TGCAGCGTTGTAGAACAGCCTAACTATGGCTACACCTTC. The chain is built from TRBV29-1 and TRBJ1-2, with D unclear. The CDR3 has 13 residues. V lost 4 bases and J 0 bases, leaving 9 bases between the germline ends. The germline gives CDR1 SQVTM, CDR2 ANQGSEA. Filled out from reference TRBV29-1 and TRBJ1-2, the complete variable domain reads SAVISQKPSRDICQRGTSLTIQCQVDSQVTMMFWYRQQPGQSLTLIATANQGSEATYESGFVIDKFPISRPNLTFSTLTVSNMSPEDSSIYLCSVVEQPNYGYTFGSGTRLTVV.

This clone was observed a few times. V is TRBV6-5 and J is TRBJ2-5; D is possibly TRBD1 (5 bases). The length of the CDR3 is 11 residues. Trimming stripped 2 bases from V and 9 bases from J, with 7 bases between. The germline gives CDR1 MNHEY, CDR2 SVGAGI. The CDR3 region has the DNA TGTGCCAGCAGTTACCAAGGGGCCCAGTACTTC. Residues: CASSYQGAQYF.

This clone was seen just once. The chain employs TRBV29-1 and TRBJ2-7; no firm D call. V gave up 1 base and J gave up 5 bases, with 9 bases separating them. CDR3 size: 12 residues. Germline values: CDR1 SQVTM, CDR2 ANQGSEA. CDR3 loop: CSVEGAPDEQYF. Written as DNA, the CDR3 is TGCAGCGTTGAAGGGGCCCCGGACGAGCAGTACTTC.

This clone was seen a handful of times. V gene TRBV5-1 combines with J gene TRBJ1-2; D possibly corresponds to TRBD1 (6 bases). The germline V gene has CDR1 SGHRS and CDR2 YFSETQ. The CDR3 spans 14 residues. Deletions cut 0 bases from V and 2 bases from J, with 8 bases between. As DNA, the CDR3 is TGCGCCAGCAGCTTGGGTGACAGGAACTATGGCTACACCTTC. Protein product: CASSLGDRNYGYTF.